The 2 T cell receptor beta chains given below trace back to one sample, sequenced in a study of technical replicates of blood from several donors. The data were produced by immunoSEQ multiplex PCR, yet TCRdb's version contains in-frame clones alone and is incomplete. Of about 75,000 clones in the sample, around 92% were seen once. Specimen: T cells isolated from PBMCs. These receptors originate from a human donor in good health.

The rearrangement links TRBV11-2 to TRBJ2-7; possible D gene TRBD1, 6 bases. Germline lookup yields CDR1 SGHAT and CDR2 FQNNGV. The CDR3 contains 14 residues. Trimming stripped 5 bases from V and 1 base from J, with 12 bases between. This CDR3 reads CASSKDRISYEQYF. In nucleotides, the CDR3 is TGTGCCAGCAGCAAAGACAGGATATCCTACGAGCAGTACTTC.

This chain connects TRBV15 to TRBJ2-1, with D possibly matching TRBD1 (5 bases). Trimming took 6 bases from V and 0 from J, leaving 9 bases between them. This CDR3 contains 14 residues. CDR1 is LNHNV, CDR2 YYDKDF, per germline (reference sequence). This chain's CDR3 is CATSQDTSYNEQFF. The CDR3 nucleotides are TGTGCCACCAGTCAGGACACCTCCTACAATGAGCAGTTCTTC.